This TCR beta chain was profiled in a study of blood T cell repertoires in COVID-19. Study-level background: The United States, Italy and Spain provided the acute and convalescent COVID-19 samples. Nucleic acid was either cDNA or gDNA, and it came from T cells, B-cell-depleted T cells, or PBMCs.

This CDR3 is built from 17 residues. The germline CDR1 and CDR2 sequences are MNHEY and SVGEGT. V gave up 5 bases and J gave up 1 base; unmatched junction bases: 11. Produced via immunoSEQ multiplex PCR; TCRdb's table is partial and in-frame only. The sample includes 89,000 or so clones, more than 80% of them seen just once. Seattle patients were enrolled during active infection and followed longitudinally. The origin of this receptor is a man aged 45-65 years with COVID-19, enrolled during active disease. The chain is built from TRBV6-2 or TRBV6-3 and TRBJ1-2; TRBD1 aligns across 9 bases. The sample taken for sequencing was peripheral blood. This CDR3 is CASSKPGQGALNYGYTF. The CDR3 DNA sequence: TGTGCCAGCAGTAAACCGGGACAGGGTGCCCTTAACTATGGCTACACCTTC.